Sequencing of this T cell receptor beta chain was carried out in a study of T-cell reconstitution after alpha-beta-depleted transplantation in children. The germline V gene has CDR1 DFQATT and CDR2 SNEGSKA (reference sequence). With V trimmed by 5 bases and J by 2 bases, 14 bases remained unmatched. The CDR3 is made up of 17 amino acids. The table lists this clonotype with a count of one. Unique molecular identifiers were incorporated during preparation of the TCRbeta library. TCRdb used MiXCR to reprocess the PCR reads, holding one entry per CDR3 protein. The table has about 230,000 distinct CDR3 sequences, around 13% seen once.

This chain links TRBV20-1 with TRBJ2-2; 7 nucleotides line up with TRBD1. The material sequenced was PBMCs from the stem cell graft donor, taken from the stem cell graft. This receptor was obtained from a human donor who donated a stem cell graft to a child with acute lymphoblastic leukemia. CDR3 DNA: TGCAGTGCTGGAAAATCAACAGGGGCACTAAACACCGGGGAGCTGTTTTTT. Amino acids: CSAGKSTGALNTGELFF.